This is a list of T cell receptor beta chains from one sample in a study of patients and donors after allogeneic stem cell transplantation. TCRdb reprocessed the RT-PCR reads via MiXCR and lists one record per CDR3 protein. The table lists about a million distinct CDR3 sequences, about a sixth of them singletons, with 5.5% to 6.5% in the top ten. Sequenced sample: blood, either unsorted or a sorted T cell fraction (not recorded which). The source of these receptors is a human donor who was either an allogeneic HSCT recipient or a stem cell or donor lymphocyte infusion donor (not recorded which). It is not recorded whose cells these are; they may come from a transplant donor. Both conserved end residues are part of each CDR3. The D gene is left open where the match is weak. The size entry is marked missing in some rows and otherwise reads once, few, many or a size class.

d_call,v_call,j_call,clone_size,cdr3_nt,cdr3_aa
TRBD1,TRBV5-5,TRBJ1-6,NA,TGTGCCAGCAGCTCCGGGACAGGGGGCATAAAGGGGAATTCACCCCTCCACTTT,CASSSGTGGIKGNSPLHF
NA,TRBV12-3/TRBV12-4,TRBJ2-7,many,TGTGCCAGCAGTTTAATCGGGACTGGAACCTACGAGCAGTACTTC,CASSLIGTGTYEQYF
TRBD2,TRBV4-3,TRBJ2-3,NA,TGCGCCAGCAGCCAAGATGGGGGGGTCCGGCCTAAAGATACGCAGTATTTT,CASSQDGGVRPKDTQYF
NA,TRBV5-1,TRBJ2-6,once,TGCGCCAGCAAAAAGGTTAGGCCGTCTATGGGGGCCAACGTCCTGACTTTC,CASKKVRPSMGANVLTF
NA,TRBV20-1,TRBJ2-7,few,TGCAGTGCTAGAGCTTGGACTGACTGCGAGCAGTACTTC,CSARAWTDCEQYF
NA,TRBV10-3,TRBJ2-7,NA,TGTGCCATCAGAGGTAACGACTACGAGCAGTACTTC,CAIRGNDYEQYF
TRBD1,TRBV12-3/TRBV12-4,TRBJ1-1,few,TGTGCCAGCAGTTCGACCAGGACAGGTTCCAAAAACACTGAAGCTTTCTTT,CASSSTRTGSKNTEAFF
TRBD2,TRBV7-9,TRBJ2-1,few,TGTGCCAGCAGCTTAGGTTCCGGGAGGGGCAATGAGCAGTTCTTC,CASSLGSGRGNEQFF
NA,TRBV7-7,TRBJ2-7,few,TGTGCTAGCAGCCGAGGGGGGCCGGGCGAGCAGTACTTC,CASSRGGPGEQYF
TRBD1,TRBV7-2,TRBJ1-5,few,TGTGCCAGCAGCCCAAGGGGACAGGGGAATCAGCCCCAGCATTTT,CASSPRGQGNQPQHF
NA,TRBV7-9,TRBJ2-6,many,TGTGCCAGCAGCCAGAGGAGTACCTCTGGGGCCAACGTCCTGACTTTC,CASSQRSTSGANVLTF
NA,TRBV9,TRBJ1-5,many,TGTGCCAGCAGCGTAGAAGGGGGCAATCAGCCCCAGCATTTT,CASSVEGGNQPQHF
NA,TRBV12-3/TRBV12-4,TRBJ2-5,few,TGTGCCAGCAGCGAACCTTCCCGGGACCCCGGGGAGACCCAGTACTTC,CASSEPSRDPGETQYF
TRBD2,TRBV20-1,TRBJ2-5,many,TGCAGTGCTAGAGATCTAGCGGTGGAGACCCAGTACTTC,CSARDLAVETQYF
NA,TRBV9,TRBJ2-7,NA,TGTGCCAGCAGCGTCTTAGGGACAAACTCCTACGAGCAGTACTTC,CASSVLGTNSYEQYF
TRBD1,TRBV20-1,TRBJ2-7,NA,TGCAGTGCTAGGGGGGGACAGGGCTCCTACGAGCAGTACTTC,CSARGGQGSYEQYF
NA,TRBV11-3,TRBJ2-6,NA,TGTGCCAGCAGCTTACAGAGCACCCTCTCTGGGGCCAACGTCCTGACTTTC,CASSLQSTLSGANVLTF
NA,TRBV6-5,TRBJ1-1,few,TGTGCCAGCAGTTACTCGGGGATGAACACTGAAGCTTTCTTT,CASSYSGMNTEAFF
TRBD2,TRBV7-9,TRBJ2-1,NA,TGTGCCAGCAGCCCCCAGCGGGGCAGCTCCTACAATGAGCAGTTCTTC,CASSPQRGSSYNEQFF
NA,TRBV9,TRBJ2-7,NA,TGTGCCAGCAGCGTAGAGGGCCATACGTACGAGCAGTACTTC,CASSVEGHTYEQYF
TRBD2,TRBV11-2,TRBJ2-1,NA,TGTGCCAGCAGCTTGGAGGAGAGACTAGCGCCCAATGAGCAGTTCTTC,CASSLEERLAPNEQFF
TRBD2,TRBV7-8,TRBJ2-3,NA,TGTGCCAGCAGCTCGACTACTAGCGGGAGCACAGATACGCAGTATTTT,CASSSTTSGSTDTQYF
NA,TRBV24-1,TRBJ2-2,NA,TGTGCCACCAGTGACCCTGGTTGGGGCCCCACCGGGGAGCTGTTTTTT,CATSDPGWGPTGELFF
NA,TRBV24-1,TRBJ1-1,NA,TGTGCCACCAGCGATACCAGGGTTGGTGCGCAGGCTTTCTTT,CATSDTRVGAQAFF
NA,TRBV3-1,TRBJ2-5,few,TGTGCCAGCAGCCCGAGTCAGGGTGGGGAGACCCAGTACTTC,CASSPSQGGETQYF
TRBD1,TRBV5-1,TRBJ1-6,NA,TGCGCCAGCAGCGCGGGCCCAGACAGGGAGGCTTCACCCCTCCACTTT,CASSAGPDREASPLHF
TRBD2,TRBV12-3/TRBV12-4,TRBJ2-1,few,TGTGCCAGCAGGACCGGGACTAGCGGGGCTTACAATGAGCAGTTCTTC,CASRTGTSGAYNEQFF
TRBD1,TRBV12-3/TRBV12-4,TRBJ1-3,NA,TGTGCCAGCAGTCTGACCAGGGACAGGGCTGGAAACACCATATATTTT,CASSLTRDRAGNTIYF
TRBD1,TRBV4-2,TRBJ2-7,NA,TGTGCCAGCAGCGACCTAGGACAGGGGGTCTACGAGCAGTACTTC,CASSDLGQGVYEQYF
NA,TRBV7-6,TRBJ1-1,once,TGTGCCAGCAGCACCCTACAGGGCTCTTCCCTTGAAGCTTTCTTT,CASSTLQGSSLEAFF
NA,TRBV5-5,TRBJ2-3,NA,TGTGCCAGCAGCCCTGAGTGGTTCAGAGATACGCAGTATTTT,CASSPEWFRDTQYF
NA,TRBV30,TRBJ2-2,NA,TGTGCCTGGAGTCGGGCTAGCCTAAACACCGGGGAGCTGTTTTTT,CAWSRASLNTGELFF
TRBD1,TRBV24-1,TRBJ2-7,few,TGTGCCACCAGGGACAGGGCCAACGAGCAGTACTTC,CATRDRANEQYF
NA,TRBV6-1,TRBJ2-3,NA,TGTGCCAGCAGTCCTTCCGGGGCCGGTGGTACGCAGTATTTT,CASSPSGAGGTQYF
NA,TRBV7-9,TRBJ1-1,NA,TGTGCCAGCAGCTTCGGGGACCTCGAAGCTTTCTTT,CASSFGDLEAFF
NA,TRBV5-1,TRBJ2-1,NA,TGCGCCAGCTCTTTCGGGACTCTCCTGTACAATGAGCAGTTCTTC,CASSFGTLLYNEQFF
NA,TRBV30,TRBJ1-5,few,TGTGCCTGGAGTATCGACGATCAGCCCCAGCATTTT,CAWSIDDQPQHF
TRBD2,TRBV20-1,TRBJ2-4,few,TGCAGTGCAGAGCGGGGGGGCCTTTCGGCCAAAAACATTCAGTACTTC,CSAERGGLSAKNIQYF
TRBD1,TRBV29-1,TRBJ2-3,many,TGCAGCGTGCCTGGGACAGGGGGCGCAGATACGCAGTATTTT,CSVPGTGGADTQYF
NA,TRBV5-1,TRBJ1-6,few,TGCGCCAGCAGCTTGTTCACGGATAATTCACCCCTCCACTTT,CASSLFTDNSPLHF
NA,TRBV20-1,TRBJ1-2,few,TGCAGTGCTCCGCCCTTAGGAGGGGGTGGCTACACCTTC,CSAPPLGGGGYTF
NA,TRBV12-3/TRBV12-4,TRBJ1-5,NA,TGTGCCAGCAATACCGGCGGGCAGCCCCAGCATTTT,CASNTGGQPQHF
NA,TRBV9,TRBJ2-3,few,TGTGCCAGCAGCGGCCTTTACAACACAGATACGCAGTATTTT,CASSGLYNTDTQYF
TRBD2,TRBV5-1,TRBJ2-5,NA,TGCGCCAGCAGCTTGTACGGGGGGACCCAAGAGACCCAGTACTTC,CASSLYGGTQETQYF
NA,TRBV4-3,TRBJ2-7,NA,TGCGCCAGCAGCCAAGAGCCAGGGTACCAGCAGTACTTC,CASSQEPGYQQYF
TRBD2,TRBV5-1,TRBJ2-3,few,TGCGCCAGCAGCTTGCCTAGCGGCTCCAACACAGATACGCAGTATTTT,CASSLPSGSNTDTQYF
NA,TRBV5-1,TRBJ1-1,NA,TGCGCCAGCAGCTTGCTGCGGGAGAACACTGAAGCTTTCTTT,CASSLLRENTEAFF
NA,TRBV25-1,TRBJ2-6,few,TGTGCCAGCAGTCGAACCAACCCCTCTGGGGCCAACGTCCTGACTTTC,CASSRTNPSGANVLTF
NA,TRBV20-1,TRBJ1-1,NA,TGCAGTGCGGAGAGGGACACTGAAGCTTTCTTT,CSAERDTEAFF
NA,TRBV13,TRBJ1-1,NA,TGTGCCAGCAGCTACAACAAGGGGGCTGAAGCTTTCTTT,CASSYNKGAEAFF
TRBD1,TRBV6-1,TRBJ2-7,NA,TGTGCCAGCAGTCACCTACTTTTTGGGACAGGGAGTTACGAGCAGTACTTC,CASSHLLFGTGSYEQYF
NA,TRBV5-5,TRBJ2-4,few,TGTGCCAGCAGCTTGCTCAGGGGCCACGAAAACATTCAGTACTTC,CASSLLRGHENIQYF
NA,TRBV4-3,TRBJ1-6,NA,TGCGCCAGCAGCCAAGCTCAGGGTAATTCACCCCTCCACTTT,CASSQAQGNSPLHF
NA,TRBV7-8,TRBJ1-6,few,TGTGCCAGCGGACAGCCTTATAATTCACCCCTCCACTTT,CASGQPYNSPLHF